This TCR beta chain was recovered during a study of naive and memory T cell subsets. V was trimmed by 0 bases and J by 6 bases, leaving 5 bases between them. Germline CDR1 MNHEY, CDR2 SVGAGI. The CDR3 extends over 12 amino acids. RNA was extracted from around 2.5 ml of whole blood of healthy adults. Cells were not sorted; total RNA input targeted roughly 1 to 1,100 ng. Blood and skin TCR RNA was reverse transcribed with alpha and beta constant primers. From the 5' RACE reads, TCRdb called clonotypes with MiXCR, one entry per CDR3 protein. The sample shows over 20,000 distinct CDR3 sequences, under 25% of them seen only once.

This receptor was taken from a female donor in good health. This chain connects TRBV6-5 to TRBJ1-1; D unclear. CDR3 in DNA: TGTGCCAGCAGTTACTCCCCTCCTGAAGCTTTCTTT. As protein: CASSYSPPEAFF.